What follows is one T cell receptor beta chain and its context. Its antigen is not known. Using two-round multiplex PCR, the authors amplified TCR beta CDR3 from genomic DNA. For every TRBV and TRBJ gene, a specific primer was used in first-round PCR. TCRdb itself ran the multiplex PCR reads through MiXCR, one entry per CDR3 protein. The profile shows some 27,000 distinct CDR3 sequences, approximately 44% of them singletons. This specimen belongs to a study of prognosis after radiotherapy for stage I lung cancer. About the research overall: Among the enrolled patients, fourteen had newly diagnosed primary stage I lung tumors, while roughly five had oligometastatic NSCLC following surgical resection of the primary tumor.

The study's findings and limits: Following stereotactic body radiation therapy, unique TCR clone counts fell, with a median of 10,088 versus 6,861. Differing TRBV and TRBJ gene usage was reportedly seen between patients with and without metastases. Some patients went on to develop distant metastases. Their Shannon entropy after stereotactic body radiation therapy was lower, and its change from baseline was also lower.

This CDR3 is 15 amino acids long. The germline gives CDR1 SGHAT, CDR2 FQNNGV. Trimming left V 1 base short and J 4 bases short, with 11 bases between. The sequenced sample was PBMCs, obtained before or after stereotactic body radiation therapy (not recorded which). The chain joins TRBV11-2 to TRBJ1-5; D gene unclear. The sequence was obtained from a donor aged 50 or older with non-small cell lung cancer. The CDR3 DNA follows: TGTGCCAGCAGCTTAGGCCCGGGAGGGAATCAGCCCCAGCATTTT. Protein: CASSLGPGGNQPQHF. The full variable domain, with the rest looked up from reference TRBV11-2 and TRBJ1-5, is EAGVAQSPRYKIIEKRQSVAFWCNPISGHATLYWYQQILGQGPKLLIQFQNNGVVDDSQLPKDRFSAERLKGVDSTLKIQPAKLEDSAVYLCASSLGPGGNQPQHFGDGTRLSIL.